Detailed here is one T cell receptor (beta chain). This clone was seen a handful of times. The antigen this receptor binds is unknown. Base qualities are not provided; no much larger clone lies one nucleotide away. The sample originates from a study of cytomegalovirus exposure and HLA in healthy donors (dated by TCRdb to about 2017). Regarding the study in general: According to an earlier analysis of several hundred of the donors, about 180 million T cells yielded 117 million unique TCR beta sequences and about 300 Gb of sequence data. A later genetic analysis used genome-wide SNP genotypes for 398 of the 666 donors, treating that subset as a discovery cohort. Alongside the repertoire data, information on donor age, sex, ethnicity and CMV serostatus was compiled. Both class I and class II loci were covered by HLA typing, at four-digit resolution. High-throughput TCR immunosequencing, statistical association of individual TCRs with disease status, and machine learning were combined to predict cytomegalovirus infection status. The study aimed to test whether cataloging public T cell receptors could reveal signatures of past pathogen exposure. Rather than drawing on any new phenotypic data, the later analysis identified candidate immune exposures from TCR beta sequences and the way those sequences occurred across donors. In an earlier analysis of 587 of the donors, high-throughput TCR beta sequencing was used to judge whether each TCR beta V gene segment behaved as functional or pseudogenic. The number of donors typed differed by locus, with 629-630 for A, B, C, DRB1 and DQB1, 522 for DQA1, 606 for DPA1, and about 450 for DPB1. Every discovery cohort repertoire had been produced on one sequencing platform. Roughly 5 DR-DQ haplotypes were handled as single units for association and clustering, since linkage in the cohort was strong. The study profiled the T cell repertoires of 500 to 800 subjects by immunosequencing and related them to cytomegalovirus serostatus. In a later analysis, previously published TCR beta repertoires from 600 to 850 donors were re-analyzed and high-resolution HLA genotyping was added so that TCR occurrence patterns could be studied. Among some 400 genotyped donors of the cohort, an average of around 250,000 unique TCR beta nucleotide sequences was sequenced per donor, of which about 19% were non-productive. Besides the first cohort of hundreds of subjects, a separate validation cohort made up of 90 to 150 different subjects was used. Of the roughly 400 genotyped donors, 65% to 90% were placed in the genetic ancestry cluster associated with self-reported Caucasian donors. Roughly 300 gigabases of sequencing data and approximately 84 million unique TCR sequences were included in an early release covering 550 to 650 HLA-typed donors. Broad study findings and their caveats: Because HLA typing was unavailable for some donors at each locus, only the typed subset was used in association tests. Over 15 rarely observed V segments, including chromosome 9 orphons, were excluded from the earlier analysis of approximately 500 of the donors because counts were too low. According to a later genetic analysis, donors in an Asian-associated ancestry cluster had fewer N-insertions in productive TCRs than the approximately 700-donor mean. The study listed 170 or so TCR beta chains as associated with cytomegalovirus. In a later analysis, the rate of TCR association differed among HLA loci, with DRB1 alleles having the most associated TCRs and HLA-C alleles having the fewest. In a later genetic analysis, a missense DCLRE1C variant was associated with V-gene and J-gene trimming of TCR beta chains, and the association was replicated in an independent cohort. While some public TCRs were present in many individuals, most TCR sequences turned up only very rarely across donors. The authors suggested that the approach could potentially be extended to other disease states and immunological phenotypes. Several of the top co-occurrence clusters appeared to be linked to parvovirus B19, influenza, CMV and Epstein-Barr virus, according to a later analysis. Most CMV-associated TCR beta chains appeared to be HLA-restricted in a later analysis, and the HLA associations seemed to be driven largely by CMV exposure. CMV serostatus was the only immune exposure information available for the cohort. Broadly in line with IMGT annotations, most TCR beta V segments showed up in productive rearrangements about 90% or about 30% of the time in an earlier analysis of 450 to 600 of the donors. Roughly uniform sequencing depth across donors was assumed in presence/absence analyses, although this assumption may not hold. A later analysis found that HLA-associated TCR beta chains were more clonally expanded and had lower generation probabilities than equally common non-associated chains. Some IMGT-functional V segments, including TRBV6-2 and TRBV6-3, could not be distinguished by the 87-base-pair reads and were therefore excluded. A further reported finding was that TCR beta sequences accurately predicted the HLA-A and HLA-B alleles for most subjects in the first cohort. In a later analysis, about 16,000 TCR beta sequences were associated with specific HLA alleles at a false discovery rate of 0.05. A cluster of highly shared sequence variants was judged likely to be a technical artifact of the sequencing pipeline. Strong co-occurrence of HLA alleles, especially DR and DQ, made assigning TCR associations to individual alleles difficult. Three of the identified cytomegalovirus-associated TCR beta chains were confirmed in vitro to be specific for cytomegalovirus antigens. This cohort had only TCR beta chains sequenced, and the lack of alpha or paired-chain data limited which features could be detected. The classifier was reported to diagnose cytomegalovirus status with high specificity and sensitivity in both the original and validation cohorts. Linkage disequilibrium might explain the correlated functional status among segregating V segments, but an unknown experimental factor could not be ruled out.

The cohort consisted of 650 to 850 healthy bone marrow donors. All cohort members were sampled while nominally healthy, although unrecorded immune exposures were likely present. The donor was CMV seropositive and was included in the group of almost 300 seropositive cohort members. Every donor gave a peripheral blood sample, and the peripheral blood mononuclear cells from that sample were used for TCR beta sequencing. Genomic DNA was extracted from the blood cell samples with the Qiagen DNeasy Blood Extraction Kit. Receptors were amplified or captured by the immunoSEQ multiplex PCR assay. A mixture of 60 forward primers for TCR Vbeta segments and 13 reverse primers for TCR Jbeta segments was used in the multiplex PCR. The CDR3 region of rearranged TCR beta genes was amplified from genomic DNA with a multiplex PCR assay. The amplified TCR beta libraries were sequenced on the Illumina HiSeq System as 87-base-pair reads. The paper's data handling went like this. A later analysis counted about 76 million unique TCR beta chains across the 500 to 850 repertoires, and roughly 11 million of these chains were shared by at least two donors. Raw reads were error-corrected and collapsed into unique sequences by a nearest-neighbor algorithm in which closely related sequences were merged to remove PCR and sequencing errors. Alignment of CDR3 sequences to IMGT reference sequences was used to assign V, D and J gene segments. For a sequence to be retained, a match of at least six nucleotides to both a V gene segment and a J gene segment was required. A rearrangement was called productive if the CDR3 had no stop codons and remained in frame with V and J, and every other rearrangement was called non-productive. Following IMGT convention, CDR3 was defined as the stretch from the second conserved V-encoded cysteine to the conserved J-encoded phenylalanine. Sequences without an unambiguous match to a single V gene segment were excluded from the earlier analysis of almost 600 of the donors. An earlier analysis of several hundred of the donors classified V segments as functional when productive rearrangements were above 56.7% and as segregating when the standard deviation between donors was above 5%. A statistical classification framework was built for diagnosing cytomegalovirus status from the catalog of TCR beta chain sequences. In a later analysis, V and J genes were assigned by comparing TCR nucleotide sequences against IMGT/GENE-DB human TR gene sequences. A later analysis assigned CDR3 sequences and most-parsimonious VDJ recombination scenarios with the TCRdist pipeline. In a later analysis, every TCR beta chain was defined by the combination of its CDR3 amino acid sequence and its V-gene family, and reads without a unique V-gene family were dropped. To address suspected cross-contamination and a sequencing artifact, a later analysis removed 592 highly shared, low-generation-probability nucleotide sequences. In a later analysis, a clonal expansion index for each public chain was calculated from normalized within-repertoire ranks of inferred template counts. In a later analysis, generation probabilities were computed with a VDJ recombination model fitted to out-of-frame rearrangements, and the resulting probabilities were checked against IGoR. A later analysis scored TCR-TCR, TCR-HLA and TCR-CMV co-occurrence with hypergeometric tests, applying a repertoire-size bias correction to TCR pairs. False discovery rates were estimated in a later analysis by permuting HLA or CMV assignments 20 times. A later analysis grouped co-occurring TCRs with DBSCAN, adding TCRdist sequence similarity when clustering within HLA-allele-positive subsets. Repertoires with fewer than 30,000 or more than 120,000 public chains were left out of co-occurrence clustering, as were about five repertoires with anomalous nucleotide sharing. This is the immuneACCESS table as TCRdb keeps it, with only in-frame sequences that have V and J called. A part of the clones is gone; compared with another copy, unresolved V genes explain less than half, and the rest is unexplained. That table gives V, J and clone size, and the DNA gave D and trimming. Across this sample there are about 81,000 clones, with over 65% seen only once. Of the sample, roughly 3% falls within the top ten clones.

Based on the germline V gene (reference sequence), the CDR1 and CDR2 sequences are SGHKS and YYEKEE. The CDR3 measures 14 amino acids from cysteine to phenylalanine. CDR3 DNA only is kept here, 42 bases in frame from base 1. V ends up 4 bases short and J 2 bases short, with an unmatched junction base count of 3. The specimen sequenced was PBMCs. The TCR was taken from a man in his fifties in good health and CMV-seropositive. Recombination connected TRBV5-5 to TRBJ2-7, and TRBD1 aligns with 10 junction nucleotides. The sequenced DNA: TGTGCCAGCAGCCTGGGGACAGGGGCCTACGAGCAGTACTTC. This sequence encodes CASSLGTGAYEQYF.